This entry is about one T cell receptor (beta chain). The target antigen is unknown. Trimming shortened V by 4 bases and J by 4 bases, and 14 bases separated the two germline ends. Germline V lookup: CDR1 SEHNR, CDR2 FQNEAQ (reference sequence). CDR3 size: 14 residues. The data derive from a study of T cell responses to AZD1222 COVID-19 vaccine. Libraries were prepared by immunoSEQ multiplex PCR; TCRdb keeps only in-frame clonotypes and omits some of them. The sample carries tens of thousands of clones, more than 70% recorded once. Whole-study results and caveats: The study identified only six AZD1222 recipients as seropositive at baseline. Mostly white British, mostly female donors; authors suggested clonal diversity may be underestimated.

This receptor was identified in an adult who received the MenACWY meningococcal vaccine as a control. The source was peripheral blood, collected 28 days after the second dose of the MenACWY control vaccine. The rearrangement joins TRBV7-9 to TRBJ2-7; D unclear. The DNA of the CDR3 is TGTGCCAGCAGCTCCGATATTTTGGGTTACGAGCAGTACTTC. This codes for CASSSDILGYEQYF.